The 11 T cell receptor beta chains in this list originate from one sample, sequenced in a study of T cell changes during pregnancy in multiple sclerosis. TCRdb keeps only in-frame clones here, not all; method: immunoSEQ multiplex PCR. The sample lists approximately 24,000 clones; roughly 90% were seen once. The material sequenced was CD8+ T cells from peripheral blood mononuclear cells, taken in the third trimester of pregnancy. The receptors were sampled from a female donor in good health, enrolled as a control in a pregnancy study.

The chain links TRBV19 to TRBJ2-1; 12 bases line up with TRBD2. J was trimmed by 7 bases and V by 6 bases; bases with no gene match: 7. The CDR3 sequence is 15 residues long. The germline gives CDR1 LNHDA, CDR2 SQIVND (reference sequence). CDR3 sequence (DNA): TGTGCCAGTAGCCTAGCGGGGGGGCGAATGAATGAGCAGTTCTTC. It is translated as CASSLAGGRMNEQFF. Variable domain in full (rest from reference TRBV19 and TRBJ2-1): DGGITQSPKYLFRKEGQNVTLSCEQNLNHDAMYWYRQDPGQGLRLIYYSQIVNDFQKGDIAEGYSVSREKKESFPLTVTSAQKNPTAFYLCASSLAGGRMNEQFFGPGTRLTVL.

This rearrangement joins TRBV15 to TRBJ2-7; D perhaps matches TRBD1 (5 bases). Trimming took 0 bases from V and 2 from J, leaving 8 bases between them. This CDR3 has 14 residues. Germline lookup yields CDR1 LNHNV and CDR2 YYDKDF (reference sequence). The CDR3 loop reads CATSRDHRPYEQYF. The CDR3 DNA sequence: TGTGCCACCAGCAGAGATCACAGGCCCTACGAGCAGTACTTC.

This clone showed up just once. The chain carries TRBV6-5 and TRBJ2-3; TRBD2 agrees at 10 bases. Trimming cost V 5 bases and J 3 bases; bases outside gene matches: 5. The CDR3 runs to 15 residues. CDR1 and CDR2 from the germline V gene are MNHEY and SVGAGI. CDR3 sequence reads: CASSPLSGGTDTQYF. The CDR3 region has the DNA TGTGCCAGCAGTCCCCTTAGCGGGGGGACAGATACGCAGTATTTT.

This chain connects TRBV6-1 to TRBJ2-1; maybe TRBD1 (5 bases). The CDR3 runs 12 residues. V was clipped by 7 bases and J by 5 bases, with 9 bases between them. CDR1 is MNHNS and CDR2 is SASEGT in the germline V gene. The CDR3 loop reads CASIGQNNEQFF. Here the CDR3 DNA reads TGTGCCAGCATAGGACAAAACAATGAGCAGTTCTTC.

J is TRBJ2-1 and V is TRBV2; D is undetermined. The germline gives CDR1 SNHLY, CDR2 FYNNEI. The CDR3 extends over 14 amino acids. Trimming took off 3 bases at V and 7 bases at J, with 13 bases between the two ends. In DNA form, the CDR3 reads TGTGCCAGCAGTGATAAATCCGAGGTGAATGAGCAGTTCTTC. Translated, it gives CASSDKSEVNEQFF. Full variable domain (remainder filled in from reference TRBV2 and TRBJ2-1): EPEVTQTPSHQVTQMGQEVILRCVPISNHLYFYWYRQILGQKVEFLVSFYNNEISEKSEIFDDQFSVERPDGSNFTLKIRSTKLEDSAMYFCASSDKSEVNEQFFGPGTRLTVL.

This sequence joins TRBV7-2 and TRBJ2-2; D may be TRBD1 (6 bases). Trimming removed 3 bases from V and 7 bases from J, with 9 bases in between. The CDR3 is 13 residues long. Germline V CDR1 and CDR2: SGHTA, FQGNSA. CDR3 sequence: CASSLGAGGELFF. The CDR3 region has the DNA TGTGCCAGCAGCTTGGGGGCTGGCGGGGAGCTGTTTTTT.

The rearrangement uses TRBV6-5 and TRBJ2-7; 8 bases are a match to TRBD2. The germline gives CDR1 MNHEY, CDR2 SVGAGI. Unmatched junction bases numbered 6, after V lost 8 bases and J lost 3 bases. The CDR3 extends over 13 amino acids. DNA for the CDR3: TGTGCCAGCCGGAGCGGGGGTTACTACGAGCAGTACTTC. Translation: CASRSGGYYEQYF.

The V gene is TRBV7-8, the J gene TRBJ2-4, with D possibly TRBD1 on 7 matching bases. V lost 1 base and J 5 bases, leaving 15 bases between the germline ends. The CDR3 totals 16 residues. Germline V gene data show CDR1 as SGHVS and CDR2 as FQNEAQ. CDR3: CASSLVGSRGENIQYF. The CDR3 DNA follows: TGTGCCAGCAGCTTAGTCGGCTCCAGGGGGGAAAACATTCAGTACTTC. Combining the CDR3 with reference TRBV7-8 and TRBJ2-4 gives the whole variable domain GAGVSQSPRYKVAKRGQDVALRCDPISGHVSLFWYQQALGQGPEFLTYFQNEAQLDKSGLPSDRFFAERPEGSVSTLKIQRTQQEDSAVYLCASSLVGSRGENIQYFGAGTRLSVL.

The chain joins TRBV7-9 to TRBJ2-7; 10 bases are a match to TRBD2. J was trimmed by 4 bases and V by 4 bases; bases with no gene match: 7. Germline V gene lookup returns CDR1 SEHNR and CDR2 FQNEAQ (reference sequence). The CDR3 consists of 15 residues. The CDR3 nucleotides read TGTGCCAGCAGCTCTCCCGGGACTAGCGATTACGAGCAGTACTTC. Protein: CASSSPGTSDYEQYF.

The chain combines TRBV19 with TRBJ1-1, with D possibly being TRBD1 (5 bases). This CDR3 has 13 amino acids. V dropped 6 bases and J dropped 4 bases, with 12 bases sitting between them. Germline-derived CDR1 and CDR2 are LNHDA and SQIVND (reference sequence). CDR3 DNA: TGTGCCAGTAGCGCGGGGAGGGGCACTGAAGCTTTCTTT. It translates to CASSAGRGTEAFF.

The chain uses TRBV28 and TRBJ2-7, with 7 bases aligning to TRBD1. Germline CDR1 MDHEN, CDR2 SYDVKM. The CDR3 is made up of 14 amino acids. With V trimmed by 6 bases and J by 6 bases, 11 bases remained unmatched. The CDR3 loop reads CASSTQGVWREQYF. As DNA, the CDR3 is TGTGCCAGCAGCACTCAGGGGGTCTGGCGCGAGCAGTACTTC.